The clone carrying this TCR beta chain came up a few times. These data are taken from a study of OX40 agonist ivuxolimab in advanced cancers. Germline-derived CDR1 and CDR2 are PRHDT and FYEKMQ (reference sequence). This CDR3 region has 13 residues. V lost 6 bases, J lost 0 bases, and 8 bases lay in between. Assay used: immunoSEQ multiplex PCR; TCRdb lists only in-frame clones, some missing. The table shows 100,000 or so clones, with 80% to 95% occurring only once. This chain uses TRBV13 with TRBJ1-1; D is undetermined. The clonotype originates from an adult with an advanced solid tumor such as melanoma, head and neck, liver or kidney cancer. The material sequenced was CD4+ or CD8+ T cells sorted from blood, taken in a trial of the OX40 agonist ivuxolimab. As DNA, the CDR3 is TGTGCCAGCAGTTATCAACTGAACACTGAAGCTTTCTTT. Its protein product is CASSYQLNTEAFF.